Presented here are 9 T cell receptor beta chains from one specimen sequenced in a study of T-cell reconstitution after alpha-beta-depleted transplantation in children. Unique molecular identifiers were incorporated when the TCRbeta library was constructed. TCRdb fed the PCR reads into MiXCR, producing one record per CDR3 protein. Of approximately 400,000 distinct CDR3 sequences listed, about a tenth are singletons. The sample here was PBMCs from the stem cell graft donor, taken from the stem cell graft. Source of these receptors: a human donor who donated a stem cell graft to a child with acute myeloid leukemia.

This chain uses TRBV18 with TRBJ2-5; the D gene is possibly TRBD1 (6 bases). There are 15 residues in the CDR3. CDR1 and CDR2 (germline): KGHSH, LQKENI. With 3 bases removed from V and 6 bases from J, the gap between germline ends came to 17 bases. CDR3 DNA: TGTGCCAGCTCACCTGTACAGGGCAGACCGAAGACCCAGTACTTC. As protein: CASSPVQGRPKTQYF.

This clonotype has just a few counts. This chain uses TRBV6-5 with TRBJ2-7; D is perhaps TRBD1 (6 bases). V was pared by 2 bases and J by 1 base, with 12 bases between. There are 15 residues in the CDR3. CDR1 MNHEY and CDR2 SVGAGI come from the germline V gene. CDR3 region: CASSYEGTNSYEQYF. The CDR3 DNA sequence: TGTGCCAGCAGTTACGAGGGGACAAATTCCTACGAGCAGTACTTC.

V is TRBV6-4 and J is TRBJ2-7; no definite D call. Germline values: CDR1 MRHNA, CDR2 SNTAGT. Trimming left V 6 bases short and J 6 bases short, with 12 bases between. The CDR3 is 12 residues long. CDR3 loop: CASSTSPPEQYV. The DNA of the CDR3 is TGTGCCAGCAGCACGAGCCCCCCCGAGCAGTACGTC.

This clonotype was seen a few times. The chain couples TRBV5-5 to TRBJ1-6; D uncertain. V lost 3 bases to trimming and J lost 7 bases, with 17 bases between them. Germline assignment: CDR1 SGHKS and CDR2 YYEKEE (reference sequence). The length of the CDR3 is 16 residues. This CDR3 reads CASSSGPGLGNSPLHF. The CDR3 bases are TGTGCCAGCAGCTCCGGCCCGGGTTTAGGAAATTCACCCCTCCACTTT. Variable domain in full (rest from reference TRBV5-5 and TRBJ1-6): DAGVTQSPTHLIKTRGQQVTLRCSPISGHKSVSWYQQVLGQGPQFIFQYYEKEERGRGNFPDRFSARQFPNYSSELNVNALLLGDSALYLCASSSGPGLGNSPLHFGNGTRLTVT.

This chain uses TRBV12-3 or TRBV12-4 with TRBJ2-3; a weak D match, TRBD2 (7 bases). The V gene lost 11 bases and the J gene lost 1 base, with 19 bases spanning the gap. CDR3 length equals 15 residues. CDR3 DNA sequence: TGTGCCTTGTCCGGGGGCGGGGGAGGCACAGATACGCAGTATTTT. It encodes CALSGGGGGTDTQYF.

The table lists this clonotype with many counts. CDR3 in DNA: TGTGCCAGCAGCCAAGGCCGGACAGGGAAAAATGAAAAACTGTTTTTT. Protein: CASSQGRTGKNEKLFF. V is TRBV3-1 and J is TRBJ1-4, with 8 positions matching TRBD1. The CDR3 runs 16 residues. Germline V lookup: CDR1 LGHDT, CDR2 YNNKEL (reference sequence). V lost 1 base to trimming and J lost 5 bases; unmatched junction nucleotides: 6.

This clonotype was found a few times. The chain recombines TRBV29-1 with TRBJ1-2; 7 bases align to TRBD1. Germline loops: CDR1 SQVTM, CDR2 ANQGSEA. V shed 6 bases and J 3 bases; nucleotides not matched to a gene: 7. CDR3 length: 13 amino acids. CDR3 bases: TGCAGCGTCTACAGGGGTGGAGACTATGGCTACACCTTC. The encoded protein is CSVYRGGDYGYTF. Full variable domain (remainder filled in from reference TRBV29-1 and TRBJ1-2): SAVISQKPSRDICQRGTSLTIQCQVDSQVTMMFWYRQQPGQSLTLIATANQGSEATYESGFVIDKFPISRPNLTFSTLTVSNMSPEDSSIYLCSVYRGGDYGYTFGSGTRLTVV.

The chain uses TRBV2 and TRBJ2-5; no clear D gene. CDR1 and CDR2 (germline): SNHLY, FYNNEI. The V and J ends lost 1 base and 5 bases respectively, with 2 bases between them. CDR3 length equals 11 residues. Here the CDR3 DNA reads TGTGCCAGCAGTGAAGAGGAGACCCAGTACTTC. Translation: CASSEEETQYF. Full variable domain (outside the CDR3, taken from reference TRBV2 and TRBJ2-5): EPEVTQTPSHQVTQMGQEVILRCVPISNHLYFYWYRQILGQKVEFLVSFYNNEISEKSEIFDDQFSVERPDGSNFTLKIRSTKLEDSAMYFCASSEEETQYFGPGTRLLVL.

This clonotype was seen a handful of times. V and J are TRBV29-1 and TRBJ1-1; 7 nucleotides align to TRBD1. This CDR3 has 15 amino acids. After removal of 7 bases from V and 0 bases from J, the junction contained 11 bases not matched to a gene. Germline lookup yields CDR1 SQVTM and CDR2 ANQGSEA. The CDR3 DNA is TGCAGCGCAAGGGCGACAGGGACCATGAACACTGAAGCTTTCTTT. Amino acid sequence: CSARATGTMNTEAFF. The full variable domain, with the rest looked up from reference TRBV29-1 and TRBJ1-1, is SAVISQKPSRDICQRGTSLTIQCQVDSQVTMMFWYRQQPGQSLTLIATANQGSEATYESGFVIDKFPISRPNLTFSTLTVSNMSPEDSSIYLCSARATGTMNTEAFFGQGTRLTVV.